A single sample is the source of the 14 T cell receptor beta chains below, sequenced in a study of Ad26.COV2.S vaccination and SARS-CoV-2 variants. Specified treatment: roughly 20 received Ad26.COV2.S at low or high dose, single or two shots; about 5 received placebo; per-sample allocation not given. Samples came from day 63 after the first vaccine or placebo injection. This table comes from immunoSEQ multiplex PCR, and its TCRdb copy is limited to in-frame clones, with some not included. The sample includes about 350,000 clones, 88% seen only once; the top ten take 6.4%. Here the sequenced sample was peripheral blood, taken in a trial of Ad26.COV2.S vaccine versus placebo. The receptors were gathered from a person between 18 and 60 years old who received the Ad26.COV2.S COVID-19 vaccine or a placebo.

The chain couples TRBV5-1 to TRBJ1-2, with unresolved D. This CDR3 region has 13 residues. V was pared by 0 bases and J by 8 bases, with 11 bases between. Germline CDR1 is SGHRS and CDR2 is YFSETQ. The CDR3 region is CASSLEAGRGYTF. CDR3 in DNA: TGCGCCAGCAGCTTGGAGGCAGGCAGGGGCTACACCTTC.

The chain is built from TRBV30 and TRBJ2-7, with D tentatively TRBD1 (5 bases). Per germline, CDR1 GTSNPN and CDR2 SVGIG (reference sequence). V was trimmed by 2 bases and J by 5 bases, leaving 19 bases between them. The CDR3 has 15 residues. CDR3 DNA: TGTGCCTGGAGTCTCTCCCTCTCGTCAGGGAACGAGCAGTACTTC. Its protein product is CAWSLSLSSGNEQYF.

This chain links TRBV9 with TRBJ2-1; D unclear. The CDR3 is made up of 15 amino acids. Germline loops: CDR1 SGDLS, CDR2 YYNGEE. Trimming cost V 0 bases and J 0 bases, with 7 bases left between them. The CDR3 region has the DNA TGTGCCAGCAGCGTAGACGGATACTCCTACAATGAGCAGTTCTTC. Protein: CASSVDGYSYNEQFF. The full variable domain, with the rest looked up from reference TRBV9 and TRBJ2-1, is DSGVTQTPKHLITATGQRVTLRCSPRSGDLSVYWYQQSLDQGLQFLIQYYNGEERAKGNILERFSAQQFPDLHSELNLSSLELGDSALYFCASSVDGYSYNEQFFGPGTRLTVL.

In its sample, this clone was seen a few times. The genes are TRBV5-1 and TRBJ2-7; TRBD2 might be the D (5 bases). This CDR3 is 14 amino acids long. With 2 bases removed from V and 2 bases from J, the gap between germline ends came to 11 bases. Germline lookup yields CDR1 SGHRS and CDR2 YFSETQ. CDR3 nucleotides: TGCGCCAGCAGCTTCCCACGAGGGACCTACGAGCAGTACTTC. Translated: CASSFPRGTYEQYF.

This clone was observed once. The chain carries TRBV28 and TRBJ2-4; D might be TRBD2 (5 bases). V shed 7 bases and J shed 2 bases, with 12 bases lying between them. CDR1 MDHEN and CDR2 SYDVKM come from the germline V gene. The CDR3 has 14 residues. The chain's CDR3 is CASNRGFSKNIQYF. The DNA of the CDR3 is TGTGCCAGCAATCGCGGGTTTTCCAAAAACATTCAGTACTTC.

The rearrangement uses TRBV5-4 and TRBJ1-1; the D gene is possibly TRBD1 (6 bases). The germline V and J ends were trimmed by 4 bases and 6 bases, with 13 bases remaining between them. Germline V gives CDR1 SGHNT, CDR2 YYREEE (reference sequence). This CDR3 spans 13 amino acids. CDR3 bases: TGTGCCAGCAGCCTACAGGGCGGGTCTGAAGCTTTCTTT. This gives the protein CASSLQGGSEAFF.

V usage is TRBV27 and J usage is TRBJ2-7; D is unresolved. V lost 3 bases and J 0 bases, leaving 9 bases between the germline ends. This CDR3 is built from 14 residues. Germline CDR1 and CDR2: MNHEY and SMNVEV (reference sequence). The CDR3 sequence is CASSFYGNSYEQYF. The CDR3 bases are TGTGCCAGCAGTTTTTACGGTAACTCCTACGAGCAGTACTTC.

V is TRBV5-1 and J is TRBJ2-7; perhaps TRBD1 as D (6 bases). V lost 3 bases, J lost 6 bases, and 10 bases lay in between. Germline CDR1 is SGHRS and CDR2 is YFSETQ. This CDR3 has 12 amino acids. CDR3 DNA: TGCGCCAGCAGCTCCCAGGGGACCGAGCAGTACTTC. Translated: CASSSQGTEQYF.

The chain joins TRBV6-2 or TRBV6-3 to TRBJ2-5; D ambiguous. V lost 4 bases and J 3 bases, leaving 15 bases between the germline ends. The germline V gene has CDR1 MNHEY and CDR2 SVGEGT. This CDR3 has 15 residues. The DNA of the CDR3 is TGTGCCAGCAGTTCCGTCGGCAGAGGAAAAGAGACCCAGTACTTC. This sequence encodes CASSSVGRGKETQYF.

The J gene is TRBJ2-1, the V gene TRBV9; D perhaps matches TRBD2 (5 bases). The V end was cut by 0 bases, the J end by 9 bases, with 10 bases between. The CDR3 spans 13 residues. In germline, CDR1 is SGDLS, CDR2 YYNGEE. CDR3 in DNA: TGTGCCAGCAGCGTAGTTGTGACTACTGAGCAGTTCTTC. Translating it yields CASSVVVTTEQFF.

The CDR3 DNA sequence: TGTGCCTGGAGTGTACGGTTCGGGGCAGGGGGCGAGCGGCAGCCCCAGCATTTT. The encoded protein is CAWSVRFGAGGERQPQHF. The chain uses TRBV30 and TRBJ1-5, with 8 bases fitting TRBD1. CDR1 is GTSNPN, CDR2 SVGIG, per germline (reference sequence). CDR3 length: 18 residues. V lost 0 bases, J lost 7 bases, and 17 bases stayed unmatched.

V usage is TRBV6-1 and J usage is TRBJ2-7, with no clear D. The CDR3 runs to 14 residues. Trimming removed 1 base at V and 2 bases at J, with 9 bases between. Germline CDR1 reads MNHNS; CDR2 reads SASEGT. CDR3 region: CASSEVYPTYEQYF. Here the CDR3 DNA reads TGTGCCAGCAGTGAAGTTTACCCCACCTACGAGCAGTACTTC.

This rearrangement joins TRBV6-5 to TRBJ1-3; D not certain. Germline lookup yields CDR1 MNHEY and CDR2 SVGAGI. CDR3 length: 13 residues. V gave up 6 bases and J gave up 0 bases, with 6 bases separating them. CDR3 region: CASRQSSGNTIYF. CDR3 DNA: TGTGCCAGCAGACAGAGCTCTGGAAACACCATATATTTT.

This clone showed up just once. V gene TRBV6-2 or TRBV6-3 combines with J gene TRBJ2-2; D is perhaps TRBD1 or TRBD2 (5 bases each). V was clipped by 6 bases and J by 3 bases, with 8 bases between them. The germline V gene encodes CDR1 MNHEY and CDR2 SVGEGT. This CDR3 is built from 13 residues. The CDR3 spells CASSRGDTGELFF. For the CDR3, the DNA is TGTGCCAGCAGCCGGGGCGACACCGGGGAGCTGTTTTTT.